This T cell receptor (beta chain) was captured by sequencing in a study of CD8 T cells in ankylosing spondylitis. There are a few counts of this clonotype. Its antigen remains unknown. The TCR beta libraries were generated through quantitative 5'-RACE incorporating molecular barcodes. TCRdb re-called the 5' RACE reads with MiXCR, one entry per CDR3 protein. The sample holds 100,000 to 150,000 distinct CDR3 sequences, around 8.5% seen once. V was clipped by 5 bases and J by 4 bases; unmatched bases: 14. Looked up from germline, CDR1 is SGHTA and CDR2 is FQGNSA. This CDR3 has 17 residues. Study-level findings and limits: Some motif variants had been reported before (in reactive arthritis synovial fluid and blood). Clones tied to disease were said to be significantly enriched in matched ankylosing spondylitis synovial fluid. For ankylosing spondylitis blood, a TCR beta motif of about eight highly homologous variants appeared characteristic.

The TCR was taken from a male donor with ankylosing spondylitis or in good health (not recorded which). The sample consisted of blood, either unsorted or a sorted T cell fraction (not recorded which). The rearrangement joins TRBV7-2 to TRBJ2-1; 7 bases are a match to TRBD1. CDR3 DNA: TGTGCCAGCAGCCCGCGACCACCGGGACAGCCTTACAATGAGCAGTTCTTC. It encodes CASSPRPPGQPYNEQFF.